This entry features one T cell receptor beta chain sequence. Time point noted: pre-sensitization, week 0. Sample treatment: therapeutic diphenylcyclopropenone sensitization with weekly scalp DPC. The sample originates from a study of human T cells and chemical hapten exposure. For the library, individual cDNA molecules each received unique molecular identifiers. Each CDR3 protein gets one entry after TCRdb re-called the RACE reads with MiXCR. The sample contains 80,000 to 100,000 distinct CDR3 sequences, 11% of which appear only once. The trim removed 1 base at V and 5 bases at J, leaving 2 bases unmatched. Germline CDR1 reads KGHDR; CDR2 reads SFDVKD. The CDR3 covers 14 residues.

This chain joins TRBV24-1 and TRBJ1-2; 8 nucleotides agree with TRBD1. The receptor was derived from a woman aged 60 to 75 with alopecia areata. Some clones in this sample may be carry-over from other donors' samples. Specimen: whole blood, collected in connection with sensitization to the hapten diphenylcyclopropenone (DPC). CDR3 DNA: TGTGCCACCAGTGATTTAGACAGGGGATATGGCTACACCTTC. Amino acids: CATSDLDRGYGYTF.